This TCR beta chain was recovered during a study of neurological immune-mediated disorders. Study background: Multiple sclerosis patients numbered about 34, with roughly 30 relapsing-remitting and 3 secondary progressive. Points from the study as a whole: The study found no CDR3 amino acid sequences shared by expanded clones across subjects, suggesting private repertoires in all groups.

Germline CDR1 ENHRY, CDR2 SYGVKD. Trimming removed 5 bases from V and 6 bases from J, with 14 bases in between. This CDR3 has 14 residues. The making of cDNA relied on 5'RACE with 10-nucleotide random UMIs. TCRdb reprocessed the 5' RACE reads with MiXCR, giving one entry per CDR3 protein. The table shows 55,000 to 75,000 distinct CDR3 sequences, with around 5.1% occurring only once. This clonotype has ten or more counts. As yet, its antigen is unknown. This clonotype was obtained from a human donor with multiple sclerosis. The donor label of this sample is uncertain. The gene calls are TRBV10-3 and TRBJ2-1; possible D gene TRBD1, 6 bases. Sequencing was done on a sample of PBMCs. Here the CDR3 DNA reads TGTGCCATCAGTCCACAGGGAAACAGCAATGAGCAGTTCTTC. Encoded protein: CAISPQGNSNEQFF.